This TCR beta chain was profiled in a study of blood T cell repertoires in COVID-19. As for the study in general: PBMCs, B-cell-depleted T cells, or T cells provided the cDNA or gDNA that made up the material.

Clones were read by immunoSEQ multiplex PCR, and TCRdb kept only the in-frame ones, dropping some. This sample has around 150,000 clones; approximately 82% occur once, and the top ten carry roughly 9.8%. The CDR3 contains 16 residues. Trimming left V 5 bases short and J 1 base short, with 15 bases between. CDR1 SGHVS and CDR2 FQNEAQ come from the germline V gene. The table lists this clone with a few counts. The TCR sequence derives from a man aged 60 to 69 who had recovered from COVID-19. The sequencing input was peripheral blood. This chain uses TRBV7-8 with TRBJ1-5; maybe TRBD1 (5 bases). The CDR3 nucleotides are TGTGCCAGCAGCCGAACCCAGGGCGACAGCAATCAGCCCCAGCATTTT. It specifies CASSRTQGDSNQPQHF.